A selection of T cell receptor beta chains follows, all from one sample in a study of cytomegalovirus exposure and HLA in healthy donors. TCRdb's copy holds only in-frame clones and misses some; the assay was immunoSEQ multiplex PCR. The data show 85,000 to 120,000 clones, 65% to 80% seen once. Sequencing was carried out using PBMCs. The receptors originated from a woman in her fifties or sixties in good health and CMV-seropositive. Both conserved end residues are part of each CDR3. The D gene is left open where the match is weak. Rows give clone size only sometimes, using once, few, many, or a class for an expanded clone.

d_call clone_size j_call cdr3_length v_call cdr3_nt cdr3_aa
TRBD1 - TRBJ2-1 14 TRBV28 TGTGCCAGCAAACCCGGGACAGGGTACCATGAGCAGTTCTTC CASKPGTGYHEQFF
- few TRBJ1-1 14 TRBV4-2 TGTGCCAGCAGCCAAGCCGGGGGTTTCACTGAAGCTTTCTTT CASSQAGGFTEAFF
- - TRBJ1-2 14 TRBV4-1 TGCGCCAGCAGCCCCCCGGGGAGGAGGTATGGCTACACCTTC CASSPPGRRYGYTF
TRBD1 - TRBJ1-2 16 TRBV2 TGTGCCAGCAGTGAAGGGGGGACGAGGGGGCCTTATGGCTACACCTTC CASSEGGTRGPYGYTF
- - TRBJ2-5 13 TRBV7-8 TGTGCCAGCAGCTTAGATGTAGCGGAGACCCAGTACTTC CASSLDVAETQYF
- - TRBJ2-5 14 TRBV14 TGTGCCAGCAGCCAAGAACGGGAAGGGGAGACCCAGTACTTC CASSQEREGETQYF
- - TRBJ2-2 15 TRBV19 TGTGCCAGTAGTATTTTACAGGGTGCGGTCGGGGAGCTGTTTTTT CASSILQGAVGELFF
- - TRBJ2-1 13 TRBV30 TGTGCCTGGAGTGTAGCCGCCCCCAATGAGCAGTTCTTC CAWSVAAPNEQFF
TRBD2 - TRBJ2-7 15 TRBV30 TGTGCCTGGAGTCTTAGCGGGGGGGCACGGCTCGAGCAGTACTTC CAWSLSGGARLEQYF
TRBD1 - TRBJ2-3 15 TRBV7-3 TGTGCCAGCAGCTCTACAGGGGGGTTGGCAGATACGCAGTATTTT CASSSTGGLADTQYF
TRBD1 few TRBJ2-7 13 TRBV27 TGTGCCAGCAGGTCCGGGACAGGGGTCGAGCAGTACTTC CASRSGTGVEQYF
- few TRBJ1-4 15 TRBV6-1 TGTGCCAGCACCCGCGACAGTGGATGGAATGAAAAACTGTTTTTT CASTRDSGWNEKLFF
TRBD1 - TRBJ1-6 14 TRBV7-9 TGTGCCAGCAGGGCAGGGGGTGAGGGGTCACCCCTCCACTTT CASRAGGEGSPLHF
- - TRBJ2-1 14 TRBV2 TGTGCCAGCAGTGTCGAGGGGGCGGGAAATGAGCAGTTCTTC CASSVEGAGNEQFF
- few TRBJ1-3 16 TRBV5-1 TGCGCCAGCAGCTTGGCCGGGGGGGTTGCAGGAAACACCATATATTTT CASSLAGGVAGNTIYF
TRBD1 once TRBJ1-1 13 TRBV14 TGTGCCAGCAGACCGACAGGGTTGGGTGTAGCTTTCTTT CASRPTGLGVAFF
- - TRBJ1-1 14 TRBV7-2 TGTGCCAGCAGCTTGGGGGCCGCGAACACTGAAGCTTTCTTT CASSLGAANTEAFF
- - TRBJ2-7 11 TRBV7-9 TGTGCCAGCAGCCACTTCTACGAGCAGTACTTC CASSHFYEQYF
TRBD1 - TRBJ1-2 15 TRBV30 TGTGCCTGGACTGCAGGGGGCGCTTATTTGAGAGGCTACACCTTC CAWTAGGAYLRGYTF
- once TRBJ2-2 13 TRBV11-3 TGTGCCAGCGAGGCGTCGAACACCGGGGAGCTGTTTTTT CASEASNTGELFF
TRBD2 - TRBJ2-1 15 TRBV9 TGTGCCAGCAGCGTATCCGGGGGGAGATCCAATGAGCAGTTCTTC CASSVSGGRSNEQFF
- - TRBJ2-3 13 TRBV11-3 TGTGCCAGCAGCTTAGATCAGCGGAGTACGCAGTATTTT CASSLDQRSTQYF
TRBD1 - TRBJ1-5 15 TRBV28 TGTGCCAGCAGTTTATTTCAGGGGGCCAATCAGCCCCAGCATTTT CASSLFQGANQPQHF
TRBD1 - TRBJ2-7 13 TRBV19 TGTGCCAGTAGTCCCGGACAGGCCTACGAGCAGTACTTC CASSPGQAYEQYF
TRBD1 - TRBJ2-3 15 TRBV15 TGTGCCACCAGCAGAGAGGACAGGAGGAGAGATACGCAGTATTTT CATSREDRRRDTQYF
- - TRBJ1-1 13 TRBV30 TGTGCCTGGAGTGGGGGGGTGAACACTGAAGCTTTCTTT CAWSGGVNTEAFF
TRBD2 - TRBJ2-2 16 TRBV7-8 TGTGCCAGCAGCCTCAGACTAGCGGGGATCACCGGGGAGCTGTTTTTT CASSLRLAGITGELFF
TRBD2 - TRBJ2-1 18 TRBV5-5 TGTGCCAGCAGCTTCGGACTAGCGGGGGGTAGCTCCTACAATGAGCAGTTCTTC CASSFGLAGGSSYNEQFF
- - TRBJ1-2 12 TRBV7-9 TGTGCCAGCAGCTGGCGACAGTATGGCTACACCTTC CASSWRQYGYTF
TRBD1 - TRBJ1-5 13 TRBV5-6 TGTGCCAGCAGCCCGGACAGGGGGCAGCCCCAGCATTTT CASSPDRGQPQHF
- - TRBJ2-2 14 TRBV7-7 TGTGCCAGCAGCTTATACACCGACACCGGGGAGCTGTTTTTT CASSLYTDTGELFF
- - TRBJ2-6 16 TRBV13 TGTGCCAGCAGCTCACACAGGGCGTCTGGGGCCAACGTCCTGACTTTC CASSSHRASGANVLTF
TRBD1 few TRBJ1-1 22 TRBV9 TGTGCCAGCAGCGTAGACCCCACGGGACAGGGGGCCCCCCGAACCGTCAACACTGAAGCTTTCTTT CASSVDPTGQGAPRTVNTEAFF
- - TRBJ2-1 15 TRBV5-1 TGCGCCAGCAGCTATCAGGGGATTGTGAACAATGAGCAGTTCTTC CASSYQGIVNNEQFF
- - TRBJ2-7 13 TRBV7-9 TGTGCCAGCAGCCCTGTCAGGTCCTACGAGCAGTACTTC CASSPVRSYEQYF
- - TRBJ2-7 12 TRBV7-2 TGTGCCAGCAGTCCACCACTATACGAGCAGTACTTC CASSPPLYEQYF
- - TRBJ2-2 13 TRBV27 TGTGCCAGCAGTTGGCTGAGGACCGGGGAGCTGTTTTTT CASSWLRTGELFF
- - TRBJ1-6 12 TRBV5-1 TGCGCCAGCAGGGATGGGCAATCACCCCTCCACTTT CASRDGQSPLHF
- - TRBJ1-4 14 TRBV4-2 TGTGCCAGCAGCCAAGGAACTTATAATGAAAAACTGTTTTTT CASSQGTYNEKLFF
- - TRBJ2-5 15 TRBV5-1 TGCGCCAGCAGCTTGGGACCGACTATCCGAGAGACCCAGTACTTC CASSLGPTIRETQYF
- - TRBJ1-6 15 TRBV6-5 TGTGCCAGCAGTTACTCCTCGGCCTATAATTCACCCCTCCACTTT CASSYSSAYNSPLHF